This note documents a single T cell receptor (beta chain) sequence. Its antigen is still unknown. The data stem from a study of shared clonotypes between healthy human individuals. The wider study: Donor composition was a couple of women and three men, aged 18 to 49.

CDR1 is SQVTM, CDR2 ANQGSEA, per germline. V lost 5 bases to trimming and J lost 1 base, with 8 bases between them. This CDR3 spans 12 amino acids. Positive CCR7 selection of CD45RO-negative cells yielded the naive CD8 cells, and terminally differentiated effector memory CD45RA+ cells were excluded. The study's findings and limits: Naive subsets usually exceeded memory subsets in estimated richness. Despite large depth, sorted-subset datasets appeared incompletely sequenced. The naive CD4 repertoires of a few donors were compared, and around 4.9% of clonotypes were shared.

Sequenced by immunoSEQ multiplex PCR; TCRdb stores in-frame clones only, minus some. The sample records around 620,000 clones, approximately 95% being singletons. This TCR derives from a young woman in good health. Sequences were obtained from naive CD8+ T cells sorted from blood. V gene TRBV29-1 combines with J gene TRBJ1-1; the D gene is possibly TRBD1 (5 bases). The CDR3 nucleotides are TGCAGCGTTCTAGGGACGAACACTGAAGCTTTCTTT. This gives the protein CSVLGTNTEAFF.